Reported below is one TCR beta chain. Its specificity is not known. This record comes from a study of T cells expressing NK-cell markers. Study information: The study sequenced eight donors, seven HCMV-seropositive and one seronegative. Study-level points and caveats: The leading position in the CD3+CD56-NKG2C+ fraction of a few donors also went to these clonotypes. In a handful of donors, dominant NKG2C+ clonotypes were roughly 1.0-7.0% of CD8+ T cells.

UMIs accompanied the 5'RACE template switching by which TCR beta cDNA was made. TCRdb re-called the 5' RACE reads; one entry per CDR3 protein, DNA not given. This table lists about 460,000 distinct CDR3 sequences. Germline CDR1 and CDR2: SQVTM and ANQGSEA. The CDR3 is 13 amino acids. The TCR comes from a woman aged 50 to 60 in good health. The V call is TRBV29-1, the J call TRBJ1-4. The sequencing sample was made of blood T cells: a sorted CD56 or NKG2C T cell subset, CD4+ or CD8+ T cells, or bulk PBMC T cells (not recorded which). CDR3 sequence: CSVGQVAGEKLFF.